This T cell receptor (beta chain) is from a study of Graves' ophthalmopathy and Graves' hyperthyroidism. Investigators amplified TCR beta CDR3 regions from RNA transcripts. Investigators did first-round RT-PCR with HTBI primers, then second-round multiplex PCR. TCRdb processed the multiplex PCR reads anew with MiXCR; each CDR3 protein has one entry. The table lists about 1.2 million distinct CDR3 sequences, roughly 35% of them singletons. The V gene's germline CDR1 is MDHEN and CDR2 SYDVKM. There are 15 residues in the CDR3. J was trimmed by 8 bases and V by 7 bases; bases with no gene match: 12. The specimen sequenced was peripheral blood or thyroid tissue (not recorded which). The TCR was taken from an adult man with Graves' hyperthyroidism. The chain has TRBV28 and TRBJ1-4, with TRBD1 identical over 8 bases. CDR3 sequence reads: CASTLNGQGPEKLFF. CDR3 in DNA: TGTGCCAGCACCCTTAACGGACAGGGACCCGAAAAACTGTTTTTT.